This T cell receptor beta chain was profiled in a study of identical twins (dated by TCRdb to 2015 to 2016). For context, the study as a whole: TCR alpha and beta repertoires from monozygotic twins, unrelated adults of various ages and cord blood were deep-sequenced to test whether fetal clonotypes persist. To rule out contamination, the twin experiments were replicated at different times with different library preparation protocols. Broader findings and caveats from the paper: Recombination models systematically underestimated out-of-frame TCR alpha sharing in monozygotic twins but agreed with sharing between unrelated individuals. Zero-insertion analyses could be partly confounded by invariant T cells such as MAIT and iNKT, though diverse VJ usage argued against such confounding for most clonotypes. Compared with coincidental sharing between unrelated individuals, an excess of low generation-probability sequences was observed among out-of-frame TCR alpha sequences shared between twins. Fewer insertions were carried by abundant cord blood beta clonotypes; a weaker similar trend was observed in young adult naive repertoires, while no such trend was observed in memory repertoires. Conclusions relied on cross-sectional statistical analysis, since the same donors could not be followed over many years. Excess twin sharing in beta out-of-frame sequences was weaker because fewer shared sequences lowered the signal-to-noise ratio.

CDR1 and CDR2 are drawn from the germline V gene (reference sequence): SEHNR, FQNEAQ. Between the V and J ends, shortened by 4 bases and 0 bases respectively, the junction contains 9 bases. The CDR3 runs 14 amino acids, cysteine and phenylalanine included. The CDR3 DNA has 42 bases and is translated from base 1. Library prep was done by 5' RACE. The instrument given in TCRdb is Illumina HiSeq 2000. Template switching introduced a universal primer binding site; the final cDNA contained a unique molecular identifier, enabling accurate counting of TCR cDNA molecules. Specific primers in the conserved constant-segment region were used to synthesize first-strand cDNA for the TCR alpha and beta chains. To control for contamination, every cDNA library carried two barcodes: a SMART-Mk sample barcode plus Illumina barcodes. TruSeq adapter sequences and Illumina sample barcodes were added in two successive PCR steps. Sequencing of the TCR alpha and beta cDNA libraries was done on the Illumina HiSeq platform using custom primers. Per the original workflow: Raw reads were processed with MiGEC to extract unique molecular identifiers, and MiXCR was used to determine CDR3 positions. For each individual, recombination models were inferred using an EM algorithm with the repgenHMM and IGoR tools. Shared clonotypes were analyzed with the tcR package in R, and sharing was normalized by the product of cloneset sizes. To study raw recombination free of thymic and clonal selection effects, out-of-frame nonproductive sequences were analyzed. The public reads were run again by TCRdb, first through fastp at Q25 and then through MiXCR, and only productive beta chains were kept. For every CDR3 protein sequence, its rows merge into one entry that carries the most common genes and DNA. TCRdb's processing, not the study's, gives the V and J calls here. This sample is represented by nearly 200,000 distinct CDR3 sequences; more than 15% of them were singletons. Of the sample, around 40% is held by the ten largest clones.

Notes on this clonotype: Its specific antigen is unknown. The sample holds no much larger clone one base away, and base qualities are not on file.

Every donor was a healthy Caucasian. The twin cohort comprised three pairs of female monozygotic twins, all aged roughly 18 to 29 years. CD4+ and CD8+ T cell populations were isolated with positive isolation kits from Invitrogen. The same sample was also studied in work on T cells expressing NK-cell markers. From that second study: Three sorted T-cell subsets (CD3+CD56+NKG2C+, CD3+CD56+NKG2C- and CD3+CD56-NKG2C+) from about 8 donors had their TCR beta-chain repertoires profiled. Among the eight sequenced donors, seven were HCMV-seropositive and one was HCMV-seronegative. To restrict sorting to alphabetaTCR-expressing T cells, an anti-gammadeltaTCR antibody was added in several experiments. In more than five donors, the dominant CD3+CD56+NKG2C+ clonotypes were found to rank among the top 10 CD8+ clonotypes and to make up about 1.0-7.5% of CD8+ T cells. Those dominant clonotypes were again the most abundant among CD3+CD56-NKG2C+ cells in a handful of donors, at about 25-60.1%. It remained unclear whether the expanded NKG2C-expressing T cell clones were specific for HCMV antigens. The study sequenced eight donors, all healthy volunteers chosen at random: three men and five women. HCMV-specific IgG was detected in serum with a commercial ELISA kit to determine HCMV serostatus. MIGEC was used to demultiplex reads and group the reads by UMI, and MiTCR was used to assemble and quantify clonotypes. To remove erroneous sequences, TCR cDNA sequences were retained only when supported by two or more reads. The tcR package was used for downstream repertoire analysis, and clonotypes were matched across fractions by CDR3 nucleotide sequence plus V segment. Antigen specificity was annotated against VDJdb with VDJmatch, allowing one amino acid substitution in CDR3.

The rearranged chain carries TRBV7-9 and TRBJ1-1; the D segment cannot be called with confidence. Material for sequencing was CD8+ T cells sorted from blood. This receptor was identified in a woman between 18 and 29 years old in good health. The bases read TGTGCCAGCAGCTCTGGGCGCTTGAACACTGAAGCTTTCTTT. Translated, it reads CASSSGRLNTEAFF.